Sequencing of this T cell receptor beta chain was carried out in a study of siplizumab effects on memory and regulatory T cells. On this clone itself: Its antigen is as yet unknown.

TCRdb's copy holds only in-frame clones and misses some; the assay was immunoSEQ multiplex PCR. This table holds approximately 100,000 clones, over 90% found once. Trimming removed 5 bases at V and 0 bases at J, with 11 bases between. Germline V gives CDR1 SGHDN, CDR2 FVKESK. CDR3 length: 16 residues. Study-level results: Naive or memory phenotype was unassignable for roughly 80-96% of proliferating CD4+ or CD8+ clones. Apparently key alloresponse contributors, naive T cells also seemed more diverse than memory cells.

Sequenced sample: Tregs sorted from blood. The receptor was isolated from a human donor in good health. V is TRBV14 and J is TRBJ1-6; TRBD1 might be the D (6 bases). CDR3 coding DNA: TGTGCCAGCAGCTCGGACAGCCGCTCCTATAATTCACCCCTCCACTTT. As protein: CASSSDSRSYNSPLHF.